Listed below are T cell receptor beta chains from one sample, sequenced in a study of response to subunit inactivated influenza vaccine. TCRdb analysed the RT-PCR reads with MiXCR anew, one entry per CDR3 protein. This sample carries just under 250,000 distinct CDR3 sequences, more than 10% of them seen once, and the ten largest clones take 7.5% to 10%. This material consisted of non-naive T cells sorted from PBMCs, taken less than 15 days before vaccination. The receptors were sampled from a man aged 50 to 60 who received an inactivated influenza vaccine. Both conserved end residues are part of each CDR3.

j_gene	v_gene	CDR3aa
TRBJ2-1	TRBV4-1	CASSRGTGGNEQFF
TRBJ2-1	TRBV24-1	CATSDSRYNNEQFF
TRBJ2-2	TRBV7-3	CASSSGGANTGELFF
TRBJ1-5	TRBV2	CASSELAGRNQPQHF
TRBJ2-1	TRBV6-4	CASNDKTSGAVDEQFF
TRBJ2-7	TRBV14	CASSKGLGAYEQYF
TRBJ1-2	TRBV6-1	CASSQDSRGYTF
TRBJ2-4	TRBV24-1	CANSLYNIQYF
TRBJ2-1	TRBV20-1	CSARIPGLAYHNEQFF
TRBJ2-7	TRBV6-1	CASCGDRVGEQYF
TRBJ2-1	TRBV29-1	CSVERFTSYEQFF
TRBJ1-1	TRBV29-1	CSEYRGRGTEAFF
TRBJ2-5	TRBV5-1	CASSPDSPETQYF
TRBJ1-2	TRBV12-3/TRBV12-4	CASSAARGYTF
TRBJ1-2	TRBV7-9	CASSLGAGLDYGYTF